This TCR beta chain derives from a study of blood T cells in healthy people across ages. This clonotype was seen many times. Using a J-beta primer mix together with a sample-barcoded 5' primer, a second PCR was run for about 6 to 12 cycles. Every cDNA was tagged by a template-switch adaptor with 12 random nucleotides. TCRdb reprocessed the 5' RACE reads via MiXCR and lists one record per CDR3 protein. The table includes fewer than 2 million distinct CDR3 sequences, 35% to 50% detected once. The individuals who served as donors were healthy Caucasians living in Russia, aged roughly 6 to 100. CDR3 size: 14 residues. Per germline, CDR1 SGHTA and CDR2 FQGNSA. The V end lost 2 bases, the J end lost 1 base, and 6 bases lay between the germline ends.

The genes are TRBV7-2 and TRBJ2-1; either TRBD1 or TRBD2 may fit D (5 bases each). What was sequenced was blood. This receptor was identified in a human donor in good health. The CDR3 DNA is TGTGCCAGCAGCTTATGGGGGTCCTACAATGAGCAGTTCTTC. The encoded protein is CASSLWGSYNEQFF.